The sample holds many counts of the clone carrying this T cell receptor beta chain. TCRdb's table, derived via immunoSEQ multiplex PCR, lists solely in-frame clones and lacks some. The sample carries about 60,000 clones, over 55% recorded once. Per germline, CDR1 LGHNA and CDR2 YNFKEQ. Deletions cut 4 bases from V and 0 bases from J, with 13 bases between. CDR3 length: 16 amino acids. This sample is drawn from a study of cytotoxic CD8 clonotypes in ibrutinib-treated CLL. V usage is TRBV4-2 and J usage is TRBJ2-4, with D perhaps TRBD2 (5 bases). This sequence was found in a human donor with chronic lymphocytic leukemia. This specimen was PBMCs, taken after 24 months of ibrutinib treatment. This chain's CDR3 is CASSLSGAIAKNIQYF. CDR3 sequence (DNA): TGTGCCAGCAGCCTCAGCGGAGCTATAGCCAAAAACATTCAGTACTTC.